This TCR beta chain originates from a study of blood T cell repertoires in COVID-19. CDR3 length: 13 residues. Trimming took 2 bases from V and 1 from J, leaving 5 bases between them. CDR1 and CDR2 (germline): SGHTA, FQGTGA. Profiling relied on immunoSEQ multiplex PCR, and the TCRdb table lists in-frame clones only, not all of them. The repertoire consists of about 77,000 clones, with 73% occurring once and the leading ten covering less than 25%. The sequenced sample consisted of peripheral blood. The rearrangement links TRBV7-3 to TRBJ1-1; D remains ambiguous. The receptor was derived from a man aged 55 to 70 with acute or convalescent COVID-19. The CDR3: CASSLLPNTEAFF. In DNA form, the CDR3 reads TGTGCCAGCAGCTTACTCCCGAACACTGAAGCTTTCTTT. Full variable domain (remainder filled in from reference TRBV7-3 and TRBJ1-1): GAGVSQTPSNKVTEKGKYVELRCDPISGHTALYWYRQSLGQGPEFLIYFQGTGAADDSGLPNDRFFAVRPEGSVSTLKIQRTERGDSAVYLCASSLLPNTEAFFGQGTRLTVV.